Each of the 28 T cell receptor beta chains below was sequenced from the same sample in a study of T cell responses to AZD1222 COVID-19 vaccine. The table came from immunoSEQ multiplex PCR; TCRdb's copy has only in-frame clones and leaves some out. Of 180,000 or so clones in the sample, under 95% were seen once. The source was peripheral blood, collected 28 days after the second AZD1222 dose. Receptor source: an adult who received the AZD1222 COVID-19 vaccine.

This sequence joins TRBV7-8 and TRBJ2-3; TRBD2 is a possible D gene (6 bases). V lost 1 base and J 0 bases, leaving 11 bases between the germline ends. Germline lookup yields CDR1 SGHVS and CDR2 FQNEAQ. The CDR3 runs 16 residues. CDR3 in amino acids: CASSLVGGGSTDTQYF. The CDR3 bases are TGTGCCAGCAGCTTAGTGGGGGGAGGAAGCACAGATACGCAGTATTTT.

This clone has a single count. One end of the junction fails to match germline, which may point to a read error. V is TRBV6-7 and J is TRBJ2-7; perhaps TRBD2 as D (5 bases). TRBV6-7 is treated as an ORF (open reading frame) with a function not yet certain. The CDR3 runs to 12 residues. CDR3 in DNA: TGTGCCAGCAGTTCGCCCGGGGAGCCCATGGACTTC. Its protein product is CASSSPGEPMDF.

This clone was counted between two and nine times. The chain uses TRBV6-5 and TRBJ1-4; TRBD1 might be the D (5 bases). Deletions cut 6 bases from V and 8 bases from J, with 16 bases between. The CDR3 contains 14 residues. Per germline, CDR1 MNHEY and CDR2 SVGAGI. The CDR3 reads CASRRQQAREKLFF. DNA for the CDR3: TGTGCCAGCAGGCGACAGCAAGCGCGGGAAAAACTGTTTTTT.

This rearrangement joins TRBV19 to TRBJ1-5, with 7 positions matching TRBD1. The germline V gene has CDR1 LNHDA and CDR2 SQIVND (reference sequence). There are 16 residues in the CDR3. The V and J ends lost 6 bases and 5 bases, in that order; junction bases with no gene match: 13. The CDR3 reads CASRREGAALYQPQHF. The CDR3 nucleotides are TGTGCCAGTAGAAGGGAGGGGGCGGCTTTGTATCAGCCCCAGCATTTT.

This chain joins TRBV9 and TRBJ1-1, with D possibly TRBD1 on 5 matching bases. The germline V gene encodes CDR1 SGDLS and CDR2 YYNGEE. The CDR3 is 14 residues long. V was pared by 0 bases and J by 3 bases, with 9 bases between. The CDR3 sequence is CASSVAAGDTEAFF. CDR3 coding DNA: TGTGCCAGCAGCGTAGCTGCGGGGGACACTGAAGCTTTCTTT.

This chain connects TRBV10-1 to TRBJ2-7, with 8 bases fitting TRBD2. V shed 2 bases and J 5 bases; nucleotides not matched to a gene: 8. The CDR3 is made up of 15 amino acids. The germline V gene encodes CDR1 WNHNN and CDR2 SYGVQD (reference sequence). The CDR3: CASSEASGGADEQYF. The CDR3 bases are TGCGCCAGCAGTGAGGCTTCCGGGGGGGCCGACGAGCAGTACTTC.

CDR3 nucleotides: TGTGCCAGCAGTTTGGCGGTCCGGACTAGCGGTCCGCGCTATGAGCAGTTCTTC. Amino acids: CASSLAVRTSGPRYEQFF. The V gene is TRBV27, the J gene TRBJ2-1, with TRBD2 identical over 10 bases. CDR3 size: 18 residues. The V segment lost 3 bases and the J segment 8 bases; nucleotides outside the gene matches: 16. CDR1 and CDR2 from the germline V gene are MNHEY and SMNVEV (reference sequence).

The chain joins TRBV6-5 to TRBJ2-5, with 7 bases lining up with TRBD2. This CDR3 contains 13 residues. Germline V gene data show CDR1 as MNHEY and CDR2 as SVGAGI. After removal of 3 bases from V and 5 bases from J, the junction contained 3 bases not matched to a gene. The CDR3 region has the DNA TGTGCCAGCAGTTATGGGACTACGGAGACCCAGTACTTC. Translation: CASSYGTTETQYF.

This chain joins TRBV3-1 (or the pseudogene TRBV3-2) and TRBJ2-2; 9 nucleotides align to TRBD2. Losses at the gene ends were 1 base for V and 0 bases for J; bases not matched to a gene: 3. Germline CDR1 LGHDT, CDR2 YNNKEL (reference sequence). The CDR3 runs to 17 residues. The CDR3: CASSQAGGGANTGELFF. CDR3 nucleotide sequence: TGTGCCAGCAGCCAAGCTGGCGGGGGGGCGAACACCGGGGAGCTGTTTTTT.

This clone was observed a single time. The CDR3 loop reads CASSPTNGDQPQHF. CDR3 DNA sequence: TGTGCCAGCAGCCCGACAAACGGAGATCAGCCCCAGCATTTT. The chain employs TRBV7-9 and TRBJ1-5; D uncertain. Germline V lookup: CDR1 SEHNR, CDR2 FQNEAQ (reference sequence). The ends were cut back, 5 bases at V and 5 bases at J, with 13 bases in the middle. This CDR3 is built from 14 residues.

J is TRBJ1-4 and V is TRBV11-2, with D hard to call. V dropped 1 base and J dropped 8 bases, with 8 bases sitting between them. The CDR3 is 13 residues long. Germline V gene data show CDR1 as SGHAT and CDR2 as FQNNGV. CDR3: CASSLGPGEKLFF. DNA for the CDR3: TGTGCCAGCAGCTTAGGACCGGGGGAAAAACTGTTTTTT. Based on the CDR3 plus reference TRBV11-2 and TRBJ1-4, the full variable domain is EAGVAQSPRYKIIEKRQSVAFWCNPISGHATLYWYQQILGQGPKLLIQFQNNGVVDDSQLPKDRFSAERLKGVDSTLKIQPAKLEDSAVYLCASSLGPGEKLFFGSGTQLSVL.

The gene calls are TRBV5-1 and TRBJ1-1; D is unclear. CDR1 SGHRS and CDR2 YFSETQ come from the germline V gene. Between the trimmed V and J ends, which lost 0 bases and 2 bases, there was a span of 11 bases. This CDR3 has 15 amino acids. The CDR3 bases are TGCGCCAGCAGCTTGGGTTTCGGGAGTAACACTGAAGCTTTCTTT. Its protein product is CASSLGFGSNTEAFF.

The rearrangement uses TRBV5-4 and TRBJ2-7; 8 bases align to TRBD1. Germline CDR1 reads SGHNT; CDR2 reads YYREEE (reference sequence). The length of the CDR3 is 15 residues. With V trimmed by 3 bases and J by 2 bases, 7 bases remained unmatched. Here the CDR3 DNA reads TGTGCCAGCAGCTCGCCCGGGACAGGAACCTACGAGCAGTACTTC. As protein: CASSSPGTGTYEQYF.

This chain connects TRBV5-5 to TRBJ2-5, with 15 bases that match TRBD2. The CDR3 spans 18 residues. Germline CDR1 and CDR2: SGHKS and YYEKEE (reference sequence). Trimming cost V 0 bases and J 5 bases; bases outside gene matches: 8. Written as DNA, the CDR3 is TGTGCCAGCAGCTTGGGGACTAGCGGGGGGGCCGGGTTGGAGACCCAGTACTTC. Residues: CASSLGTSGGAGLETQYF.

The rearrangement links TRBV29-1 to TRBJ1-2, with a weak D call TRBD1 (5 bases). V gave up 4 bases and J gave up 4 bases, with 10 bases separating them. Germline V gives CDR1 SQVTM, CDR2 ANQGSEA. The CDR3 sequence is 12 residues long. The CDR3 loop reads CSVGDSGYGYTF. The CDR3, as DNA: TGCAGCGTTGGAGACAGTGGCTATGGCTACACCTTC.

V usage is TRBV28 and J usage is TRBJ1-2; no clear D. This CDR3 comprises 9 residues. The germline CDR1 and CDR2 sequences are MDHEN and SYDVKM. Trimming took 8 bases from V and 8 from J, leaving 6 bases between them. The CDR3 nucleotides read TGTGCCAGCGGTAAAGGCTACACCTTC. Residues: CASGKGYTF.

The chain carries TRBV19 and TRBJ2-1; TRBD2 is a possible D gene (6 bases). The CDR3 sequence is 14 residues long. V was cut by 4 bases and J by 5 bases, with 12 bases left in between. Per germline, CDR1 LNHDA and CDR2 SQIVND (reference sequence). The CDR3 sequence is CASSRLALNNEQFF. The CDR3 region has the DNA TGTGCCAGTAGTAGGCTAGCGCTAAACAATGAGCAGTTCTTC.

The chain carries TRBV6-5 and TRBJ1-4; 7 bases align to TRBD1. V lost 2 bases to trimming and J lost 4 bases; unmatched junction nucleotides: 4. CDR3 size: 15 residues. Germline V gene data show CDR1 as MNHEY and CDR2 as SVGAGI. The CDR3 sequence: CASSYLGQDNEKLFF. CDR3 coding DNA: TGTGCCAGCAGTTACCTCGGACAGGATAATGAAAAACTGTTTTTT.

A remark on this clone: The sample carries other DNA sequences with the same CDR3. The CDR3 loop reads CASSLGQGAYGYTF. The CDR3 nucleotides are TGCGCCAGCAGCTTGGGGCAGGGAGCCTATGGCTACACCTTC. The V gene is TRBV5-1, the J gene TRBJ1-2, with TRBD1 as a possible D gene (5 bases). CDR1 is SGHRS and CDR2 is YFSETQ in the germline V gene. The V end was cut by 0 bases, the J end by 4 bases, with 10 bases between. This CDR3 has 14 residues.

In this sample, this clone turned up once. J is TRBJ1-1 and V is TRBV3-1 (or the pseudogene TRBV3-2); 7 bases align to TRBD1. This CDR3 region has 14 residues. The V gene end was trimmed by 6 bases and the J gene end by 1 base; junction bases not matched to a gene: 5. Germline CDR1 reads LGHDT; CDR2 reads YNNKEL (reference sequence). CDR3 coding DNA: TGTGCCAGCAGTCGATACAGGGGGAACACTGAAGCTTTCTTT. Protein: CASSRYRGNTEAFF.

The chain recombines TRBV4-2 with TRBJ1-5; D gene unclear. The CDR3 is made up of 15 amino acids. Germline V gene data show CDR1 as LGHNA and CDR2 as YNFKEQ. The V and J ends lost 0 bases and 4 bases respectively, with 10 bases between them. CDR3 in DNA: TGTGCCAGCAGCCAAGAAGGGCAGGATAATCAGCCCCAGCATTTT. This encodes CASSQEGQDNQPQHF.

The J gene is TRBJ1-1, the V gene TRBV12-3 or TRBV12-4; TRBD1 matches at 9 bases. The CDR3 spans 12 residues. Trimming took 6 bases from V and 5 from J; bases not matched to a gene: 1. The CDR3 here is CASRDRGTEAFF. CDR3 coding DNA: TGTGCCAGCAGGGACAGGGGAACTGAAGCTTTCTTT.

This sequence joins TRBV6-4 and TRBJ1-1; D call uncertain. The CDR3 is 13 residues long. Per the germline V gene, CDR1 is MRHNA and CDR2 is SNTAGT. V was cut by 3 bases and J by 2 bases, with 7 bases left in between. This CDR3 is CASSEQLNTEAFF. The CDR3 nucleotides are TGTGCCAGCAGTGAGCAGCTAAACACTGAAGCTTTCTTT.

The V gene is TRBV10-3, the J gene TRBJ2-3; D is ambiguous. The CDR3 runs to 14 residues. V lost 3 bases and J 3 bases, leaving 10 bases between the germline ends. Germline V gives CDR1 ENHRY, CDR2 SYGVKD. DNA of the CDR3: TGTGCCATCAGTGATCTTGCAAATACAGATACGCAGTATTTT. Its protein product is CAISDLANTDTQYF.

The chain carries TRBV7-2 and TRBJ2-3; 9 bases match TRBD2. Germline CDR1 SGHTA, CDR2 FQGNSA. This CDR3 is built from 16 residues. J gave up 1 base and V 5 bases, and 7 bases lay outside the gene matches. The CDR3 sequence: CASSLVAGVGTDTQYF. CDR3 DNA sequence: TGTGCCAGCAGCCTAGTAGCGGGAGTGGGCACAGATACGCAGTATTTT.

The chain recombines TRBV4-2 with TRBJ2-7; D unresolved. CDR3 length equals 15 residues. CDR1 is LGHNA, CDR2 YNFKEQ, per germline. V was clipped by 0 bases and J by 3 bases, with 12 bases between them. CDR3 in amino acids: CASSQEVKVYYEQYF. CDR3 nucleotide sequence: TGTGCCAGCAGCCAAGAAGTGAAGGTTTACTACGAGCAGTACTTC.

The rearrangement uses TRBV21-1 and TRBJ2-4. TRBV21-1 is noted as a pseudogene. This CDR3 spans 22 amino acids. The CDR3 region is CASSKGSLAGWQTTIAKNIQYF. CDR3 bases: TGTGCCAGCAGCAAAGGGTCGCTGGCAGGGTGGCAGACTACTATAGCCAAAAACATTCAGTACTTC.

This clone was seen a single time. V gene TRBV28 combines with J gene TRBJ1-5, with unresolved D. Between the trimmed V and J ends, which lost 5 bases and 2 bases, there was a span of 10 bases. The CDR3 loop spans 14 amino acids. The germline gives CDR1 MDHEN, CDR2 SYDVKM. CDR3 DNA sequence: TGTGCCAGCAGTCCCAGAAGGGGCAATCAGCCCCAGCATTTT. Its protein product is CASSPRRGNQPQHF.